This is a list of T cell receptor beta chains from one sample in a study of blood T cell repertoires in COVID-19. Generated by immunoSEQ multiplex PCR, the TCRdb table keeps only in-frame clones and is missing some. The sample shows approximately 110,000 clones, around 86% of them seen only once. The sample comprised peripheral blood. Source of these receptors: a man older than 75 with acute or convalescent COVID-19. Both conserved end residues are part of each CDR3. The D gene is left open where the match is weak. Expanded clones get a size class; other rows say once, few or many, or leave the size out.

TRBJ2-7	-	TRBV28	-	TGTGCCAGCAGTACTACAGGGTCCATCTCCTACGAGCAGTACTTC	CASSTTGSISYEQYF
TRBJ2-3	TRBD2	TRBV27	many	TGTGCCAGCAGTGTCAGCGGGAGGGGCACAGATACGCAGTATTTT	CASSVSGRGTDTQYF
TRBJ2-1	-	TRBV30	-	TGTGCCGGGACATTCAATGAGCAGTTCTTC	CAGTFNEQFF
TRBJ2-5	-	TRBV9	-	TGTCGCCCGGGGGCCGGGACAGACCAAGAGGAGACCCAGTACTTC	CRPGAGTDQEETQYF
TRBJ1-2	TRBD1	TRBV18	many	TGTGCCAGCTCATCGCTTAACAGGGGACCTAACTATGGCTACACCTTC	CASSSLNRGPNYGYTF
TRBJ2-3	TRBD2	TRBV18	few	TGTGCCAGCTCCTTAGCGGGAGCCAACACAGATACGCAGTATTTT	CASSLAGANTDTQYF
TRBJ1-5	-	TRBV12-5	-	TGTGCTAGTGCCAGGGGTCAGCCCCAGCATTTT	CASARGQPQHF
TRBJ1-1	-	TRBV11-1	-	TGTGCCAGCAGCCGAGAGACAGGAGGTACTGAAGCTTTCTTT	CASSRETGGTEAFF
TRBJ2-4	-	TRBV28	once	TGTGCCAGCAGTTTGAGAGGAGCGGAGGCGCCTGCCAAAAACATTCAGTACTTC	CASSLRGAEAPAKNIQYF
TRBJ1-5	TRBD1	TRBV5-8	-	TGTGCCAGCAGTCCCGGGACAGGGGTAGTTCAGCCCCAGCATTTT	CASSPGTGVVQPQHF
TRBJ2-1	-	TRBV27	few	-	CASSSSWASDNEQFF
TRBJ1-2	TRBD1	TRBV12-3/TRBV12-4	-	TGTGCCAGCAGTGACAGGGAGGATGGCTACACCTTC	CASSDREDGYTF
TRBJ1-6	-	TRBV18	-	TGTGCCAGCTCTCGGGACATGGGAAATTCACCCCTCCACTTT	CASSRDMGNSPLHF
TRBJ2-1	-	TRBV7-6	-	TGTGCCAGCAGCTTATACGGCGGGGAAACCTACAATGAGCAGTTCTTC	CASSLYGGETYNEQFF
TRBJ2-7	TRBD2	TRBV5-1	-	TGCGCCAGCAGCTCGGCAGGGACTAGCGTCTACGAGCAGTACTTC	CASSSAGTSVYEQYF
TRBJ1-1	TRBD1	TRBV28	-	TGTGCCAGCAGTTTTCCTCTAGGGACAGGGGACACTGAAGCTTTCTTT	CASSFPLGTGDTEAFF
TRBJ2-2	TRBD1	TRBV18	-	TGTGCCAGCTCACCAACGGGACAGGGTAACACCGGGGAGCTGTTTTTT	CASSPTGQGNTGELFF
TRBJ1-4	-	TRBV3-1/TRBV3-2	-	TGTGCCAGCAGCCAAGGGCCTAACCAAGGGGCTAATGAAAAACTGTTTTTT	CASSQGPNQGANEKLFF
TRBJ1-2	-	TRBV7-9	-	TGTGCCAGCAGCTTATTAACAGGCTATGGCTACACCTTC	CASSLLTGYGYTF
TRBJ2-3	TRBD2	TRBV5-5	-	TGTGCCAGCAGCTTGTTGGGGGGGAGCACAGATACGCAGTATTTT	CASSLLGGSTDTQYF
TRBJ2-1	-	TRBV4-3	few	TGCGCCAGCAGCCATTTAGCGGATACCGCCAATGAGCAGTTCTTC	CASSHLADTANEQFF
TRBJ2-5	TRBD2	TRBV7-2	-	TGTGCCAGCAGGACTACTAGCGGGACAGAGACCCAGTACTTC	CASRTTSGTETQYF
TRBJ2-7	-	TRBV7-9	-	TGTGCCAGCAGCTTAGCTGTCAGCTCCTACGAGCAGTACTTC	CASSLAVSSYEQYF
TRBJ2-7	-	TRBV11-2	few	TGTGCCAGCAGCCGCGGTTTAGTGGACGAGCAGTACTTC	CASSRGLVDEQYF
TRBJ2-7	-	TRBV27	-	TGTGCCAGCAGCCCTGGTTGGGACTTTCTCTACGAGCAGTACTTC	CASSPGWDFLYEQYF
TRBJ1-1	-	TRBV6-6	-	TGTGCCAGCAGTTACACGAGGACAGACCTTGAAGCTTTCTTT	CASSYTRTDLEAFF
TRBJ2-1	TRBD2	TRBV11-3	-	TGTGCCAGCAGCTCTGTGGCGGGAGGGACATACAATGAGCAGTTCTTC	CASSSVAGGTYNEQFF
TRBJ2-7	-	TRBV6-5	-	TGTGCCAGCAGGACCGGGGTCACTTCCTACGAGCAGTACTTC	CASRTGVTSYEQYF
TRBJ1-1	-	TRBV5-1	-	TGCGCCAGCAGCTCCGACAGGATGAACACTGAAGCTTTCTTT	CASSSDRMNTEAFF
TRBJ1-5	TRBD1	TRBV28	-	TGTGCCAGCAGTTTGTCACCCAACAGGGGGAATCAGCCCCAGCATTTT	CASSLSPNRGNQPQHF
TRBJ2-6	TRBD1	TRBV18	-	TGTGCCAGCTCACACACCGGGACAGCGAACTCTGGGGCCAACGTCCTGACTTTC	CASSHTGTANSGANVLTF
TRBJ1-5	TRBD1	TRBV6-1	-	TGTGCCAGCAGCGAACGGACAGGGGGCCCTTATCAGCCCCAGCATTTT	CASSERTGGPYQPQHF
TRBJ2-6	TRBD1	TRBV18	-	TGTGCCAGCTCCATATGGACAGGCGAAGCAGGGGCCAACGTCCTGACTTTC	CASSIWTGEAGANVLTF
TRBJ2-7	TRBD1	TRBV27	few	TGTGCCAGCAGTTTAGGGACAGGGGGCTACTACGAGCAGTACTTC	CASSLGTGGYYEQYF
TRBJ1-2	TRBD1	TRBV19	few	TGTGCCAGTAAGAACGGGACAGGGTTTAACTATGGCTACACCTTC	CASKNGTGFNYGYTF
TRBJ1-1	TRBD1	TRBV14	-	TGTGCCAGCAGCGGACAGGGGTTCACTGAAGCTTTCTTT	CASSGQGFTEAFF
TRBJ1-2	TRBD1	TRBV2	-	TGTGCCAGCAGTTCCGGACAGGCGACCTATGGCTACACCTTC	CASSSGQATYGYTF
TRBJ1-4	TRBD1	TRBV19	-	TGTGCCAGTAGTCTAACCGGGACAGGGGCCGAAAAACTGTTTTTT	CASSLTGTGAEKLFF
TRBJ1-6	-	TRBV10-2	-	TGCGCCAGCAAGACAGAGAGCTCCTATAATTCACCCCTCCACTTT	CASKTESSYNSPLHF
TRBJ1-5	TRBD1	TRBV24-1	-	TGTGCCACCAGACAGGGGACAGATCAGCCCCAGCATTTT	CATRQGTDQPQHF
TRBJ1-6	-	TRBV7-9	-	TGTGCCAGCAGCTTAGGTCCCAGACAGTCCCATTCACCCCTCCACTTT	CASSLGPRQSHSPLHF
TRBJ2-4	-	TRBV9	-	TGTGCCAGCAGCTCCGGACTGTTAGCCAAAAACATTCAGTACTTC	CASSSGLLAKNIQYF
TRBJ1-2	-	TRBV3-1/TRBV3-2	-	TGTGCCAGCAGCCAAGATAGAAACTATGGCTACACCTTC	CASSQDRNYGYTF
TRBJ2-7	-	TRBV7-9	once	TGTGCCAGCAGCTCCAGTGTGAACTACGAGCAGTACTTC	CASSSSVNYEQYF
TRBJ2-5	TRBD1	TRBV28	-	TGTGCCAGCAGAGGGACAGGGAGGGGAGAGACCCAGTACTTC	CASRGTGRGETQYF
TRBJ2-3	-	TRBV24-1	-	TGTGCCACCAGTGCCCCGAGTAGCGGAGGTAGCACAGATACGCAGTATTTT	CATSAPSSGGSTDTQYF
TRBJ1-5	TRBD1	TRBV5-6	once	TGTGCCAGCAGCCCTTGGACAGGGGGCAATCAGCCCCAGCATTTT	CASSPWTGGNQPQHF
TRBJ1-2	TRBD1	TRBV5-1	once	TGCGCCAGCAGCCCGGATAAACCGGGACAGGACGACTATGGCTACACCTTC	CASSPDKPGQDDYGYTF
TRBJ1-6	-	TRBV30	few	TGTGCCTGGAGCAGGGATTCACCCCTCCACTTT	CAWSRDSPLHF
TRBJ2-5	-	TRBV7-7	-	TGTGCTAGCAGCTTGAGGGAACGAGAGACCCAGTACTTC	CASSLRERETQYF
TRBJ2-2	-	TRBV2	-	TGTGCCACCACACGGGACAATCAGCTCAACACCGGGGAGCTGTTTTTT	CATTRDNQLNTGELFF
TRBJ2-2	-	TRBV28	-	TGTGCCAGCGCGAGGAGCACCGGGGAGCTGTTTTTT	CASARSTGELFF
TRBJ2-1	TRBD2	TRBV5-1	-	TGCGCCAGCAGCTTGGAGGTAGCGGGAGGGAACAATGAGCAGTTCTTC	CASSLEVAGGNNEQFF
TRBJ1-1	-	TRBV7-9	-	TGTGCCAGCAGCCTACGACAAGCAGGGAAAAACACTGAAGCTTTCTTT	CASSLRQAGKNTEAFF